Included here is one T cell receptor (beta chain) sequence, with context. Trimming pared 6 bases from V and 1 base from J, leaving 14 bases between. Germline assignment: CDR1 SGDLS and CDR2 YYNGEE. The CDR3 extends over 16 amino acids. Measured with immunoSEQ multiplex PCR; TCRdb has only the in-frame clones, and not every one. In the table there are 1,300 or so clones, about three quarters of which are singletons. The sample is drawn from a study of stem cell transplantation in POMP-related autoinflammatory disease. The receptor comes from a human donor with POMP-related autoinflammation and immune dysregulation (PRAID). Source: Tregs from PBMCs, taken before stem cell transplantation. This sequence joins TRBV9 and TRBJ2-6, with D possibly matching TRBD1 (5 bases). CDR3 coding DNA: TGTGCCAGCACTAGGGGATTGGGGTCTGGGGCCAACGTCCTGACTTTC. It is translated as CASTRGLGSGANVLTF.